Described below is a single T cell receptor beta chain sequence and its context. Its target antigen remains unknown. There are no base qualities to consult, and no much larger clone falls within one base. This sample is drawn from a study of blood T cell repertoires in COVID-19 (dated by TCRdb to the early 2020s). As for the study more broadly: The collaborator samples originated in the United States, Italy and Spain and spanned the acute and convalescent phases of COVID-19. The prospective study material was composed of cDNA or gDNA derived from T cells, B-cell-depleted T cells, or PBMCs. Subjects who had been exposed to COVID-19, were actively infected with it, or had recovered from it provided the deeply sampled blood TCRbeta repertoires that made up the dataset. A freely available public database, intended as a resource for researchers studying the immune response to SARS-CoV-2, is where the repertoires were released. Samples came from the ongoing ImmuneRACE study (first 160 participants) plus 1,254 subjects from 6 global collaborators. The sample metadata nearly always contained a de-identified subject ID, COVID-19 status, age in years and sex. Where available, HLA class I and class II types were taken from metadata supplied by the sample provider and were not determined by assay-based typing. The investigation overall reported the following: How much clinical and demographic metadata was included differed by source and by participant, and the metadata was provided uncurated.

Collaborating institutions collected whole blood in K2EDTA tubes following their own protocols. For TCRbeta analysis, collaborator samples were shipped as frozen whole blood, as isolated PBMCs, or as DNA extracted from either sample type. The junction shows trimming of 4 bases on V and 2 bases on J, plus 14 bases between the germline ends. CDR1 is given as LNHDA and CDR2 as SQIVND, both from the germline V gene (reference sequence). The CDR3 starts with the cysteine, ends with the phenylalanine, and has 15 residues. CDR3 DNA only is kept here, 45 bases in frame from base 1. The immunoSEQ Assay, a bias-controlled multiplex PCR, was used to amplify TCRbeta CDR3 regions from genomic DNA. The paper's data handling went like this. The number of nucleated cells in each sample was estimated by amplification of reference gene primers within the assay. To quantify the absolute abundance of each unique TCRbeta CDR3 rearrangement, sequence reads were collapsed and filtered. For each sample, productive Simpson clonality was calculated as the square root of Simpson's diversity index across productive rearrangements. This immuneACCESS table, as held by TCRdb, lists in-frame sequences with V and J called but not all clones. Of the missing ones, under half trace to an unresolved V gene in checked studies; the others have no known cause. V and J calls plus clone size are reproduced from that table; the DNA served to infer D and trimming. Recorded for this sample are 65,000 to 95,000 clones; about 68% of them occurred a single time. The ten largest clones represent 4.5% to 6% of the sample.

The rearranged segments are TRBV19 and TRBJ1-2, with no confidently assigned D gene. The sample comprised peripheral blood. The sequence was obtained from a man between 50 and 59 years old with active or convalescent COVID-19. Read as DNA, the sequence is TGTGCCAGTAGTACCAACCGGCAGGAAAACTATGGCTACACCTTC. Translated, this gives CASSTNRQENYGYTF.